A single sample is the source of the 11 T cell receptor beta chains below, sequenced in a study of T cell responses to AZD1222 COVID-19 vaccine. TCRdb keeps only in-frame clones here, not all; method: immunoSEQ multiplex PCR. Here the sample spans 130,000 to 150,000 clones, 90% being singletons. The source was peripheral blood, collected on day 0 of AZD1222 vaccination. These receptors originate from an adult in good health.

This clone occurred once. V is TRBV6-5 and J is TRBJ1-5; TRBD1 matches at 8 bases. Losses at the gene ends were 4 bases for V and 7 bases for J; bases not matched to a gene: 3. There are 13 residues in the CDR3. Germline V gene sequence: CDR1 MNHEY, CDR2 SVGAGI. DNA for the CDR3: TGTGCCAGCAGTTTCGGACAGGGCCAGCCCCAGCATTTT. As protein: CASSFGQGQPQHF.

This clone showed up just once. This chain joins TRBV3-1 (or the pseudogene TRBV3-2) and TRBJ1-2, with 7 bases lining up with TRBD1. The CDR3 runs to 13 residues. CDR1 LGHDT and CDR2 YNNKEL come from the germline V gene (reference sequence). J gave up 7 bases and V 1 base, and 3 bases lay outside the gene matches. As DNA, the CDR3 is TGTGCCAGCAGCCAAGGAGGGGGCGTTGGCTACACCTTC. Translated: CASSQGGGVGYTF.

This clone was found a few times. The chain carries TRBV19 and TRBJ2-2; perhaps TRBD2 as D (6 bases). The CDR3 runs to 15 residues. In germline, CDR1 is LNHDA, CDR2 SQIVND (reference sequence). V lost 2 bases and J 0 bases, leaving 7 bases between the germline ends. The CDR3, as DNA: TGTGCCAGTAGTATAACGGGGGCGAACACCGGGGAGCTGTTTTTT. Its translation: CASSITGANTGELFF.

V and J are TRBV7-3 and TRBJ2-2, with D unresolved. The V gene lost 0 bases and the J gene lost 8 bases, with 10 bases spanning the gap. The CDR3 covers 14 residues. Germline V gene lookup returns CDR1 SGHTA and CDR2 FQGTGA. Here the CDR3 reads CASSLTSGKGELFF. CDR3 in DNA: TGTGCCAGCAGCTTAACTTCTGGCAAAGGGGAGCTGTTTTTT.

The chain carries TRBV11-3 and TRBJ2-7; 9 nucleotides agree with TRBD2. CDR3 length: 15 amino acids. The V and J ends lost 0 bases and 10 bases, in that order; junction bases with no gene match: 10. In germline, CDR1 is SGHNT, CDR2 YENEEA. CDR3 sequence: CASSLDHIAGEGQYF. The CDR3 DNA reads TGTGCCAGCAGCTTAGATCACATAGCGGGAGAAGGACAGTACTTC.

The chain couples TRBV5-4 to TRBJ2-5; D not certain. The germline V and J ends were trimmed by 3 bases and 5 bases, with 14 bases remaining between them. In germline, CDR1 is SGHNT, CDR2 YYREEE (reference sequence). The CDR3 runs to 14 residues. The CDR3 nucleotides read TGTGCCAGCAGCTGGTTCGGTACGTCGGAGACCCAGTACTTC. It yields the protein CASSWFGTSETQYF.

The V and J genes are TRBV10-3 and TRBJ2-1; D might be TRBD2 (6 bases). Germline assignment: CDR1 ENHRY and CDR2 SYGVKD. The CDR3 is 16 amino acids. Between the trimmed V and J ends, which lost 1 base and 0 bases, there was a span of 10 bases. CDR3 DNA: TGTGCCATCAGTGAGTGGGGGAGGACCTCCTACAATGAGCAGTTCTTC. Translating gives CAISEWGRTSYNEQFF.

The CDR3 reads CASENGQGAPDTEAFF. CDR3 nucleotide sequence: TGTGCTAGTGAAAATGGACAGGGGGCGCCGGACACTGAAGCTTTCTTT. The V and J genes are TRBV12-5 and TRBJ1-1; 11 nucleotides agree with TRBD1. The CDR3 totals 16 residues. The V segment lost 7 bases and the J segment 3 bases; nucleotides outside the gene matches: 10. Looked up from germline, CDR1 is LGHNT and CDR2 is FRNRAP.

The V and J genes are TRBV6-2 or TRBV6-3 and TRBJ2-7, with D unresolved. Trimming pared 0 bases from V and 0 bases from J, leaving 12 bases between. The CDR3 has 16 amino acids. Germline CDR1 reads MNHEY; CDR2 reads SVGEGT. This CDR3 reads CASSYSSILGSYEQYF. As DNA, the CDR3 is TGTGCCAGCAGTTACTCGAGTATTCTGGGCTCCTACGAGCAGTACTTC.

V and J are TRBV4-1 and TRBJ1-2; D is ambiguous. This CDR3 spans 14 amino acids. V shed 0 bases and J shed 4 bases, with 9 bases lying between them. Germline V lookup: CDR1 MGHRA, CDR2 YSYEKL. CDR3 residues: CASSQDLRAYGYTF. CDR3 nucleotide sequence: TGCGCCAGCAGCCAAGATCTCCGGGCCTATGGCTACACCTTC.

The chain joins TRBV19 to TRBJ2-7, with D perhaps being TRBD1 or TRBD2 (6 bases each). The germline V gene has CDR1 LNHDA and CDR2 SQIVND (reference sequence). This CDR3 spans 16 amino acids. Trimming removed 7 bases at V and 3 bases at J, with 22 bases between. The CDR3 DNA follows: TGTGCCAGTACCTCGCTCGGGACTCGGGGACACTACGAGCAGTACTTC. Its translation: CASTSLGTRGHYEQYF.